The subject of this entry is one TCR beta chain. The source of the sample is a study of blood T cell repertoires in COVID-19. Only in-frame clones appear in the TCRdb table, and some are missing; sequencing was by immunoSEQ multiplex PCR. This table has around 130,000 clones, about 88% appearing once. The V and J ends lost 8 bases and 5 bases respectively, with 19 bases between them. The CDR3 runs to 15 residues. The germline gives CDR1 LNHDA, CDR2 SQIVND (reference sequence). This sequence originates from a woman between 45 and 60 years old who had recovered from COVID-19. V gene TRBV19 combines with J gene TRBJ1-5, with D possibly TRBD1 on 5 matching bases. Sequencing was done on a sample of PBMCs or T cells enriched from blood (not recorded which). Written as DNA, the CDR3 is TGTGCCAGTGGCCCCGACAGATTGGATCATCAGCCCCAGCATTTT. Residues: CASGPDRLDHQPQHF.